This T cell receptor (beta chain) was found in a study of blood T cells in healthy people across ages (dated by TCRdb to the mid-2010s). Broadly, across the study: In model experiments, template switching captured about one uniquely barcoded TCR beta cDNA molecule for every two T cells. Using deep sequencing normalized with unique cDNA molecular identifiers, the study measured how TCR beta repertoire diversity changes with age. The donors were divided into four age groups: young (average approximately 16 years), middle-aged (about 39), aged (approximately 62) and long-lived (82). Donors of different ages were randomly distributed across sequencing lanes to avoid experimental bias. The study analyzed two additional independent replicas of 1 million unique cDNA reads from the same blood draw for two donors, one aged 18 to 29 and one aged 80 or older.

CDR1 and CDR2, per the germline V gene (reference sequence), are PRHDT and FYEKMQ. The V end loses 5 bases and the J end loses 5 bases, and a stretch of 7 bases separates them. Counted from cysteine to phenylalanine, this CDR3 has 11 amino acids. The read is trimmed to its CDR3 DNA, 33 bases read in frame from base 1. The method was 5' RACE. A second 7 to 11 cycle PCR used a sample-barcoded 5' primer and a J-beta primer mix. A unique molecular identifier was introduced onto each TCR beta cDNA molecule by a template-switch 5' adaptor carrying 12 random nucleotides. Each sample yielded at least 2.5 million CDR3-containing paired-end reads. The Mint cDNA synthesis kit, primed by a TRBC-specific oligonucleotide, was used to synthesize first-strand cDNA from all RNA. All cDNA was treated with uracil-DNA glycosylase and then went through a first 18-cycle PCR with the universal primers M1SS and BC2_uni_R. The published analysis was carried out like this. Normalization of each sample was performed by random selection of 1 million high-quality reads, each carrying a distinct molecular identifier. Reads sharing molecular identifiers were discarded rather than binned into consensus sequences. MiTCR, run with a Q25 quality threshold and the strictest error-elimination algorithm, handled CDR3 identification, clonotype clustering and error correction. A nonparametric unseen species model with Euler transformation was used to estimate a lower bound on total TCR beta diversity. The raw public reads went through TCRdb reprocessing: fastp at Q25, MiXCR clone calling, in-frame beta chains kept. Entries are consolidated by CDR3 protein sequence, retaining the most common genes and DNA. The V and J calls shown here were made by TCRdb, not taken from the authors' results. The sample profile shows 1.8 million or so distinct CDR3 sequences; about two fifths of them were found once. Of the sample, 23% falls within the top ten clones.

This clonotype was counted many times. Its antigen remains undetermined. Per-nucleotide qualities are absent, and no much larger clonotype sits a single base away. Summary of the overall study and its limitations: Estimates of total diversity based on one million sequenced T cells were regarded as lower bounds and as underestimates. Compared with the aged group, more naive CD4+ T cells, fewer expanded clones and increased TCR diversity were shown by the long-lived group, suggesting age selection. A strong correlation was found between observed TCR beta diversity and the percentage of naive T cells measured by flow cytometry. Conclusive comparison of naive and antigen-experienced compartments was prevented by the profiling of bulk unsorted PBMCs. Donor CMV infection status was unknown, potentially confounding age-related changes in expanded clonotypes. Observed TCR beta diversity per million T cells fell roughly linearly with age, and a significant reduction was already apparent by age roughly 40.

Donors were under 40 systemically healthy Caucasian individuals from Russia aged about 6 to 100 years. Each donor gave approximately 10 milliliters of peripheral blood, collected into EDTA-treated Vacutainer tubes. Ficoll-Paque density-gradient centrifugation was used to isolate PBMCs, with at least 7 million per sample. Total RNA was extracted from PBMCs with Trizol reagent, with at least 6 micrograms obtained per sample. For every donor, an aliquot of PBMCs went through flow cytometry to measure the percentages of naive CD45RAhigh/CD27high T cells. This receptor was identified in a human donor in good health. Recombination joined TRBV13 with TRBJ2-7; the D gene cannot be resolved reliably. Sequencing input: blood. The DNA sequence is TGTGCCAGCAGCAGAATCAACGAGCAGTACTTC. Its coded protein is CASSRINEQYF.